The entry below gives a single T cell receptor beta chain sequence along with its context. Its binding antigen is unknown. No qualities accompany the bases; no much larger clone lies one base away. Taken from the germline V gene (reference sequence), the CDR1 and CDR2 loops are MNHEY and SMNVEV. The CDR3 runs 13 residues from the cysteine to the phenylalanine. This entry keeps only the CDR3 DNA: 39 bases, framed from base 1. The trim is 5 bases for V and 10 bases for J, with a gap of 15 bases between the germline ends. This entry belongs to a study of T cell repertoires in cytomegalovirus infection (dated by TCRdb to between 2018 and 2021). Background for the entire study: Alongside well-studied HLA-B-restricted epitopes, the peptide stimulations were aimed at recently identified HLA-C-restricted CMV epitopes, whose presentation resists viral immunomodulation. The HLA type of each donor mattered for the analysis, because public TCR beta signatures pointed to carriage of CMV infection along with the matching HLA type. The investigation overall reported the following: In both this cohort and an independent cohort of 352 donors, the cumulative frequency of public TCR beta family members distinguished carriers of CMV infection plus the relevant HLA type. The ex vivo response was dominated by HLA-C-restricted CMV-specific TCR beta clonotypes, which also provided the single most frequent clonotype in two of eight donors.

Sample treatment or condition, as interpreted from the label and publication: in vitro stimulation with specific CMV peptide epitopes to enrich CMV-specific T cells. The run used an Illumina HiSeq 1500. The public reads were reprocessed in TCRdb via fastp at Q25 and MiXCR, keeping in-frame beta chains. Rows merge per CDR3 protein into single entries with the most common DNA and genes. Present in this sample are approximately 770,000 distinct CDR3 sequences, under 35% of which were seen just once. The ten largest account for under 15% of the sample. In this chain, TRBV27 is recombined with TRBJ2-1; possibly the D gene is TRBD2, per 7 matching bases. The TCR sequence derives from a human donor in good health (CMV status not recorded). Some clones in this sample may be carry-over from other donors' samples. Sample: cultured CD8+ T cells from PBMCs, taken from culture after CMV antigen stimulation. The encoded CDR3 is CASSIPGGREQFF. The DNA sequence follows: TGTGCCAGCAGTATCCCCGGGGGGCGCGAGCAGTTCTTC.